This TCR beta chain was obtained from a study of T cells in localized non-small cell lung cancer (dated by TCRdb to the early 2020s). Context from the whole study: The study examined T cell repertoires in approximately 240 patients with early-stage NSCLC and compared tumors with uninvolved tumor-adjacent lungs. All 240 or so NSCLC patients in the cohort were treatment-naive and had localized lung tumors that were resected. The mean age of the NSCLC patients was roughly 63 years, with approximately 130 men and around 100 women.

At diagnosis, tumor, uninvolved tumor-adjacent lung and peripheral blood were collected and then preserved as a mix of FFPE and fresh-frozen material. About this clone: It has no known antigen specificity. The input lacks base qualities; no much larger clone sits a single base away.

TCR beta CDR3 regions were sequenced from DNA using the immunoSEQ Assay. Per the original workflow: T cell density was computed as TCR beta template counts normalized to usable DNA estimated by amplifying housekeeping genes. Richness was estimated using the preseqR package, with extrapolation to 400,000 templates for PBMC samples and to 120,000 templates for tissue samples. Clonality was taken to be one minus Pielou's evenness. Tissue-enriched TCRs were identified by differential abundance testing using productive amino-acid clonotypes, minimum total count 5 and alpha 0.1. The Jaccard Index and the Morisita Overlap Index were used to measure how much the repertoires overlapped between compartments. GLIPH grouped TCR beta CDR3s together with public tetramer-defined viral CDR3s, and a viral motif had to include at least three viral sequences and show V-gene enrichment. This is the immuneACCESS table as TCRdb keeps it, with only in-frame sequences that have V and J called. A part of the clones is gone; compared with another copy, unresolved V genes explain less than half, and the rest is unexplained. V, J and clone size reflect that table, while D and trimming were determined from the DNA. This sample has approximately 1,500 clones in its table, and 24% of those were observed once. The ten largest clones capture more than 10% of the sample.

V ends up 10 bases short and J 4 bases short, with an unmatched junction base count of 8. The CDR3 holds 13 amino acids from the cysteine to the phenylalanine. Only the CDR3 portion is preserved as DNA: 39 bases, with reading frame beginning at the first base. Based on the germline V gene (reference sequence), the CDR1 and CDR2 sequences are LNHDA and SQIVND. What the work shows at the level of the full study, not this receptor alone: Higher blood T cell density associated with longer overall survival, while higher adjacent-lung clonality associated with shorter survival. Uninvolved tumor-adjacent lung showed the highest T cell clonality, higher than tumor, which suggests more focused antigenic responses in the uninvolved tumor-adjacent lung. Because the study design was exploratory, TCR variables were selected using unadjusted p-values without false-discovery rate correction. A median of about 50 of the top 100 tumor clones turned up in the paired uninvolved adjacent lung, and some 27 of those clones also ranked among the top 100 of that same adjacent lung. Because multi-region sequencing of the tumors was not done, intratumor heterogeneity could not be ruled out.

The rearrangement combines TRBV19 with TRBJ2-5, with 8 bases matching TRBD1. This clonotype originated in a male donor aged 60 or over with stage II lung adenocarcinoma. The sequences come from lung tumor tissue, collected before any cancer treatment. CDR3 sequence: CATRRGLGETQYF. The nucleotide sequence reads as follows: TGTGCCACTCGCAGGGGGCTTGGAGAGACCCAGTACTTC.